These 25 T cell receptor beta chains came from one sample sequenced in a study of control samples from healthy donors and cancer patients. Data came from immunoSEQ multiplex PCR; TCRdb stores just in-frame clones and leaves some out. The sample has 95,000 to 150,000 clones, roughly 87% seen once. The material sequenced was blood. These receptors were collected from a man between 18 and 29 years old in good health.

This chain uses TRBV21-1 with TRBJ1-6. TRBV21-1 is noted as a pseudogene. CDR3 size: 9 residues. The CDR3 DNA is TGTACAAGCCAGGGGAGGTCCCACTTT. It specifies CTSQGRSHF.

The chain links TRBV9 to TRBJ2-7, with D possibly matching TRBD2 (6 bases). V was cut by 3 bases and J by 4 bases, with 14 bases left in between. Germline CDR1 and CDR2: SGDLS and YYNGEE. The CDR3 runs 14 residues. The CDR3 region is CASSAHIGGYEQYF. CDR3 bases: TGTGCCAGCAGCGCCCATATCGGGGGTTACGAGCAGTACTTC.

This chain links TRBV4-1 with TRBJ2-6; tentative D call: TRBD2 (5 bases). V was pared by 6 bases and J by 0 bases, with 12 bases between. Germline V gives CDR1 MGHRA, CDR2 YSYEKL. There are 16 residues in the CDR3. CDR3 region: CASSTGISSGANVLTF. The CDR3 coding sequence is TGCGCCAGCAGTACGGGAATAAGCTCTGGGGCCAACGTCCTGACTTTC.

The chain employs TRBV2 and TRBJ1-6; D perhaps matches TRBD1 (6 bases). CDR3 size: 16 residues. In germline, CDR1 is SNHLY, CDR2 FYNNEI. V lost 6 bases and J 10 bases, leaving 22 bases between the germline ends. CDR3 residues: CASRRYDTRGRSPLHF. For the CDR3, the DNA is TGTGCCAGCAGGCGATACGACACCAGGGGTAGATCACCCCTCCACTTT.

The rearrangement uses TRBV28 and TRBJ1-4; tentatively, D is TRBD1 (5 bases). The ends were cut back, 6 bases at V and 5 bases at J, with 16 bases in the middle. CDR3 length: 15 amino acids. Per germline, CDR1 MDHEN and CDR2 SYDVKM. CDR3 residues: CASSPGTGGNEKLFF. The DNA of the CDR3 is TGTGCCAGCAGCCCCGGGACTGGAGGAAATGAAAAACTGTTTTTT.

The rearrangement joins TRBV14 to TRBJ2-1; either TRBD1 or TRBD2 may supply D (5 bases each). Germline V lookup: CDR1 SGHDN, CDR2 FVKESK. V shed 1 base and J shed 6 bases, with 10 bases lying between them. The CDR3 runs 14 residues. The CDR3 bases are TGTGCCAGCAGCCAAGGGGGACCCAGCAATGAGCAGTTCTTC. As protein: CASSQGGPSNEQFF.

A few counts support this clone. The chain carries TRBV6-4 and TRBJ1-5; 11 bases fit TRBD1. CDR1 is MRHNA and CDR2 is SNTAGT in the germline V gene. V trimming: 4 bases; J trimming: 5 bases; junction bases outside the gene matches: 1. The CDR3 has 14 amino acids. The CDR3 DNA sequence: TGTGCCAGCAGTGGGGGACAGGGGGATCAGCCCCAGCATTTT. It yields the protein CASSGGQGDQPQHF.

The V and J genes are TRBV7-2 and TRBJ1-5; 10 bases map to TRBD1. V gave up 6 bases and J gave up 2 bases; unmatched junction bases: 4. Germline V gives CDR1 SGHTA, CDR2 FQGNSA. The length of the CDR3 is 15 residues. The CDR3 spells CASREGTGGNQPQHF. The CDR3 nucleotides are TGTGCCAGCAGGGAAGGGACAGGGGGCAATCAGCCCCAGCATTTT. Based on the CDR3 plus reference TRBV7-2 and TRBJ1-5, the full variable domain is GAGVSQSPSNKVTEKGKDVELRCDPISGHTALYWYRQSLGQGLEFLIYFQGNSAPDKSGLPSDRFSAERTGGSVSTLTIQRTQQEDSAVYLCASREGTGGNQPQHFGDGTRLSIL.

There are a few counts of this clone. The rearrangement joins TRBV15 to TRBJ2-7; 9 bases fit TRBD1. Germline lookup yields CDR1 LNHNV and CDR2 YYDKDF (reference sequence). This CDR3 has 15 amino acids. Trimming cost V 1 base and J 3 bases; bases outside gene matches: 4. CDR3 sequence reads: CATSRGGTGNYEQYF. For the CDR3, the DNA is TGTGCCACCAGCAGAGGAGGGACAGGGAACTACGAGCAGTACTTC.

This sequence joins TRBV6-1 and TRBJ1-5, with D perhaps matching TRBD1 (6 bases). The CDR3 extends over 13 amino acids. With 2 bases removed from V and 16 bases from J, the gap between germline ends came to 18 bases. Germline V CDR1 and CDR2: MNHNS, SASEGT. CDR3 nucleotides: TGTGCCAGCAGTGAAAGTTACAGGGCGGTGCATCATTTT. This sequence encodes CASSESYRAVHHF.

J is TRBJ2-4 and V is TRBV29-1; 15 bases are shared with TRBD2. The CDR3 is made up of 18 amino acids. V shed 7 bases and J 0 bases; nucleotides not matched to a gene: 10. Germline loops: CDR1 SQVTM, CDR2 ANQGSEA. The CDR3 bases are TGCAGCGCTGGGTCAGGACTAGCGGGAGGGTTAGCCAAAAACATTCAGTACTTC. The encoded protein is CSAGSGLAGGLAKNIQYF.

This chain joins TRBV7-9 and TRBJ2-1; 8 nucleotides align to TRBD1. This CDR3 spans 15 amino acids. Unmatched junction bases numbered 8, after V lost 3 bases and J lost 7 bases. In germline, CDR1 is SEHNR, CDR2 FQNEAQ (reference sequence). The CDR3 nucleotides read TGTGCCAGCAGCTTCGACTGGACAGGGAAGAATGAGCAGTTCTTC. Translated, it gives CASSFDWTGKNEQFF.

The genes are TRBV14 and TRBJ2-1; unclear D gene. Germline V gives CDR1 SGHDN, CDR2 FVKESK. With 4 bases removed from V and 4 bases from J, the gap between germline ends came to 17 bases. CDR3 length equals 16 residues. For the CDR3, the DNA is TGTGCCAGCAGCCGTACGTCCTCAACATTTTACAATGAGCAGTTCTTC. Amino acids: CASSRTSSTFYNEQFF. The full variable domain, in which reference TRBV14 and TRBJ2-1 provide the parts outside the CDR3, is EAGVTQFPSHSVIEKGQTVTLRCDPISGHDNLYWYRRVMGKEIKFLLHFVKESKQDESGMPNNRFLAERTGGTYSTLKVQPAELEDSGVYFCASSRTSSTFYNEQFFGPGTRLTVL.

CDR3 sequence (DNA): TGTGCCAGCAGCTCTCAGGGCGGCAATGAGCAGTTCTTC. It yields the protein CASSSQGGNEQFF. The rearrangement joins TRBV11-3 to TRBJ2-1, with D maybe TRBD1 (5 bases). Per the germline V gene, CDR1 is SGHNT and CDR2 is YENEEA. Trimming removed 4 bases at V and 6 bases at J, with 10 bases between. This CDR3 is 13 amino acids long.

This chain joins TRBV3-1 (or the pseudogene TRBV3-2) and TRBJ2-7, with a weak D call TRBD1 (6 bases). The ends were cut back, 3 bases at V and 0 bases at J, with 12 bases in the middle. Germline CDR1 reads LGHDT; CDR2 reads YNNKEL (reference sequence). This CDR3 contains 15 residues. The CDR3 DNA sequence: TGTGCCAGCAGCCATCCACAGGGTAACTCCTACGAGCAGTACTTC. It encodes CASSHPQGNSYEQYF.

This sequence joins TRBV6-1 and TRBJ1-2; D unclear. Trimming took 3 bases from V and 5 from J, leaving 10 bases between them. There are 13 residues in the CDR3. The germline V gene encodes CDR1 MNHNS and CDR2 SASEGT. Here the CDR3 DNA reads TGTGCCAGCAGTGAGGCAGCACCATATGGCTACACCTTC. Its protein is CASSEAAPYGYTF.

This chain connects TRBV9 to TRBJ2-3; tentatively, D is TRBD2 (6 bases). V lost 0 bases and J lost 2, with 13 bases in between. The CDR3 has 16 residues. Per the germline V gene, CDR1 is SGDLS and CDR2 is YYNGEE. The CDR3 spells CASSVGQRAFTDTQYF. The CDR3, as DNA: TGTGCCAGCAGCGTAGGCCAGCGGGCTTTCACAGATACGCAGTATTTT.

The chain combines TRBV30 with TRBJ1-2, with D unresolved. The V end was cut by 2 bases, the J end by 6 bases, with 10 bases between. CDR3 size: 12 residues. CDR1 GTSNPN and CDR2 SVGIG come from the germline V gene (reference sequence). CDR3 amino acids: CAWSPSAHGYTF. In nucleotides, the CDR3 is TGTGCCTGGAGTCCCAGCGCCCATGGCTACACCTTC.

This chain connects TRBV27 to TRBJ1-2; 9 bases fit TRBD1. This CDR3 region has 17 residues. Germline V gives CDR1 MNHEY, CDR2 SMNVEV (reference sequence). Germline trimming cut 0 bases from V and 4 bases from J; bases unmatched to any gene: 9. The DNA of the CDR3 is TGTGCCAGCAGTTTATCCCCGGGACAGGGAACCGTCTATGGCTACACCTTC. Translated, it gives CASSLSPGQGTVYGYTF.

This clone was recorded a few times. CDR3 amino acids: CASSEIGALAPEKLFF. CDR3 bases: TGTGCCAGCAGTGAAATAGGGGCGCTGGCCCCAGAAAAACTGTTTTTT. This sequence joins TRBV6-1 and TRBJ1-4, with a tentative D call TRBD1 (5 bases). V was cut by 2 bases and J by 8 bases, with 18 bases left in between. Germline V gives CDR1 MNHNS, CDR2 SASEGT. The CDR3 consists of 16 residues.

This clone occurred once. The chain carries TRBV6-5 and TRBJ1-2, with TRBD1 as a possible D gene (5 bases). The CDR3 loop spans 14 amino acids. CDR1 and CDR2 from the germline V gene are MNHEY and SVGAGI. The V end was cut by 6 bases, the J end by 8 bases, with 19 bases between. The chain's CDR3 is CASSRGTPTGGYTF. In nucleotides, the CDR3 is TGTGCCAGCAGCCGGGGGACTCCGACGGGCGGCTACACCTTC.

The rearrangement joins TRBV28 to TRBJ1-6; 7 nucleotides align to TRBD1. The CDR3 spans 19 residues. V shed 2 bases and J 3 bases; nucleotides not matched to a gene: 13. CDR1 and CDR2 (germline): MDHEN, SYDVKM. CDR3 loop: CASSLTGTAGLFYNSPLHF. The CDR3 nucleotides read TGTGCCAGCAGTTTAACCGGGACAGCGGGTCTATTCTATAATTCACCCCTCCACTTT.

V gene TRBV4-1 combines with J gene TRBJ2-1; 9 positions match TRBD2. Germline V gene sequence: CDR1 MGHRA, CDR2 YSYEKL. This CDR3 is 15 amino acids long. With V trimmed by 1 base and J by 3 bases, 1 base remained unmatched. The DNA of the CDR3 is TGCGCCAGCAGCCAAGTAGCGGGAGACTACAATGAGCAGTTCTTC. It yields the protein CASSQVAGDYNEQFF.

This rearrangement joins TRBV2 to TRBJ2-5; D unclear. V was clipped by 1 base and J by 6 bases, with 0 bases between them. CDR1 is SNHLY and CDR2 is FYNNEI in the germline V gene. The CDR3 runs 10 residues. CDR3 protein: CASSEETQYF. The CDR3 nucleotides are TGTGCCAGCAGTGAAGAGACCCAGTACTTC.

This rearrangement joins TRBV27 to TRBJ1-1; D may be TRBD1 (5 bases). The CDR3 is 12 residues long. Trimming stripped 2 bases from V and 7 bases from J, with 8 bases between. Germline CDR1 and CDR2: MNHEY and SMNVEV (reference sequence). The DNA for the CDR3 is TGTGCCAGCAGTTTACGGCAGGGTGAAGCTTTCTTT. This encodes CASSLRQGEAFF.